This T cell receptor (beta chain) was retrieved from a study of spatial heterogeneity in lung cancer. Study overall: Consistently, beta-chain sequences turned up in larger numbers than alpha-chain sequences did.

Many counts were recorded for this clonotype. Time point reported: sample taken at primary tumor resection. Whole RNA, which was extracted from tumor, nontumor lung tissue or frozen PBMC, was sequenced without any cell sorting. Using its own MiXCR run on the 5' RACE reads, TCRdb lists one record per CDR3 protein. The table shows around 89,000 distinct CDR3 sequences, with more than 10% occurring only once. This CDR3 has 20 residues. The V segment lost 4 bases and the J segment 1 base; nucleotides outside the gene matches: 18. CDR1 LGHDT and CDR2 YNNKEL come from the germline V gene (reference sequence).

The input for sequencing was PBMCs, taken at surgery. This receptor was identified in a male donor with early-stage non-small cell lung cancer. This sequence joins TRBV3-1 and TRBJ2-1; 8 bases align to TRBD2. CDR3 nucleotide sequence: TGTGCCAGCAGCCTTCGACCTCTACGACGAACGGGGGGGTCCTACAATGAGCAGTTCTTC. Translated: CASSLRPLRRTGGSYNEQFF.